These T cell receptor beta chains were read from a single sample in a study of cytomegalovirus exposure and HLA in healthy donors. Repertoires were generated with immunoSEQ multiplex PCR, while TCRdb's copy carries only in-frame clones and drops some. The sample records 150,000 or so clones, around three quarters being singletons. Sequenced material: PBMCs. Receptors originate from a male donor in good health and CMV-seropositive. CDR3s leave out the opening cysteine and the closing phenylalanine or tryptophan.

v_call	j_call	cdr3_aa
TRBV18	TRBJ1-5	ASSPQDRDQPQH
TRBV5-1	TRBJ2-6	ASRQGDGANVLT
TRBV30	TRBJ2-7	AWSVWGAGPLVEQY
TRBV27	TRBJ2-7	ASSPTSLPGDEQY
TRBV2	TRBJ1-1	ASSTGEDTEAF
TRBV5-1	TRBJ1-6	ASSQGQGASNSPLH
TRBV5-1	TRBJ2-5	ASTDSQETQY
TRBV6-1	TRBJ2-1	ASTQQGQAQQF
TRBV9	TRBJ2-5	ASSVDPPGGKSETQY
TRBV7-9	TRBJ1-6	ASRPREGWNSPLH
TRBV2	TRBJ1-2	ASTKGNRESDGYT
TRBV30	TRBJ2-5	AWSVRGETQY
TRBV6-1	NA	ASKLGQGSHEQY
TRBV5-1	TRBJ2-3	ASSLVGRGTDTQY
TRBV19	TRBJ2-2	ASSMSGLSNTGELF
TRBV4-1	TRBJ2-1	ASSQDPGNEQF